This T cell receptor beta chain originates from a study of T cells in Graves' hyperthyroidism and ophthalmopathy. Whole-study findings and limits: The model identified upcoming ophthalmopathy a median roughly 6.5 months ahead of onset.

The TCR beta CDR3 regions underwent amplification using RNA transcripts as the source. With the HTBI primer set, the TCR CDR3 went through a first round of RT-PCR. TCRdb called the multiplex PCR reads again in MiXCR, with one record for every CDR3 protein. The sample lists almost 600,000 distinct CDR3 sequences; around 14% were seen once. Worth noting for this clonotype: Its target is not known.

Newly diagnosed patients aged 18 to 65 had hyperthyroidism of under 2 months' duration. Sequencing was done on a sample of blood. This TCR derives from a woman in her 30s with Graves' hyperthyroidism that later progressed to Graves' ophthalmopathy.

The CDR3 region has the DNA TGCAGTGCTATACTAGCGGCAGGCTACAATGAGCAGTTCTTC. It yields the protein CSAILAAGYNEQFF. The V and J genes are TRBV20-1 and TRBJ2-1; TRBD2 aligns across 8 bases. CDR3 length equals 14 residues. CDR1 DFQATT and CDR2 SNEGSKA come from the germline V gene (reference sequence). V was pared by 4 bases and J by 3 bases, with 5 bases of the junction left unmatched.